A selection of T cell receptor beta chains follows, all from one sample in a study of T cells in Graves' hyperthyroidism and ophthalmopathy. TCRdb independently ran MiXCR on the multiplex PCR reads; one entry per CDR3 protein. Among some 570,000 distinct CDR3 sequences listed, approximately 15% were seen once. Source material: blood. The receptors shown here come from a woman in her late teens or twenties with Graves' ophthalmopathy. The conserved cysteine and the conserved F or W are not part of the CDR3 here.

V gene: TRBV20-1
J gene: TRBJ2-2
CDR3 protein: SAISPGRNTGELF

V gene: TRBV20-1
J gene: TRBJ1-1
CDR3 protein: SAPRTLNTEAF

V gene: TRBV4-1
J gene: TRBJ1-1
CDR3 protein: ASSQDRFTEAF

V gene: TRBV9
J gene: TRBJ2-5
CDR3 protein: ASSVGFGAGEETQY

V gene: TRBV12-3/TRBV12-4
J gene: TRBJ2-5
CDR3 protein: ASSLLGLARETQY

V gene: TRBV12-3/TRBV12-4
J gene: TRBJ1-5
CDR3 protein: ASSLTSQPQH

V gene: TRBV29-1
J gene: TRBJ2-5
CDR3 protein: SVAQRVAKETQY

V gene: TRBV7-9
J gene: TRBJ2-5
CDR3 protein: ASQGLAGPQETQY

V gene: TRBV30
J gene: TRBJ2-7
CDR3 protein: ALEAGTVPPGQY

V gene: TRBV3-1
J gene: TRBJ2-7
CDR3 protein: ASSPGQGPDEQY

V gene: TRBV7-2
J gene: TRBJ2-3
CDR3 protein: ASSSTLASTDTQY

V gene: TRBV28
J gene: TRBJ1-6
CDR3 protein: ASSSGPRGSPLH

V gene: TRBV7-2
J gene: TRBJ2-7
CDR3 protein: ASSLQGGPYEQY

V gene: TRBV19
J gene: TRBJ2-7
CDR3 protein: ASSRRGLTYEQY

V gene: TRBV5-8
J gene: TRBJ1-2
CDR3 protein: ASSLGEQINYGYT

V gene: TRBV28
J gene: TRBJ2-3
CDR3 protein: ASSLSGTAATQY

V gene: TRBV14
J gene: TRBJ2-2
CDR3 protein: ASSQVGANTGELF